This T cell receptor beta chain was sequenced during a study of T-cell reconstitution after alpha-beta-depleted transplantation in children. Findings of the study overall: Once a year had passed after transplant, T-cell counts and diversity came mostly from newly produced T cells. About two months after transplant, alpha-beta T cells reportedly came from several hundred expanded graft clones. At day 60, the high TCRbeta diversity found in some patients originated from recipient T cells and thymic progenitors that had survived.

In regard to this clonotype: Its antigen is unknown.

Trimming took off 3 bases at V and 8 bases at J, with 4 bases between the two ends. The CDR3 is made up of 11 amino acids. Preparation of the TCRbeta library used unique molecular identifiers. Each CDR3 protein is one row after TCRdb ran MiXCR on the PCR reads. The table has hundreds of thousands of distinct CDR3 sequences, roughly a sixth seen once; the top ten hold around 45%. Specimen: PBMCs, mostly from graft donor cells, collected 360 days after TCRalphabeta/CD19-depleted stem cell transplant. The TCR was taken from a male patient between 2 and 10 years old who had a stem cell transplant for acute lymphoblastic leukemia, so the T cells may come from the graft donor. The rearrangement links TRBV12-3 or TRBV12-4 to TRBJ1-4; D not certain. The CDR3 spells CASSLKEKLFF. The CDR3, as DNA: TGTGCCAGCAGTTTGAAGGAAAAACTGTTTTTT.